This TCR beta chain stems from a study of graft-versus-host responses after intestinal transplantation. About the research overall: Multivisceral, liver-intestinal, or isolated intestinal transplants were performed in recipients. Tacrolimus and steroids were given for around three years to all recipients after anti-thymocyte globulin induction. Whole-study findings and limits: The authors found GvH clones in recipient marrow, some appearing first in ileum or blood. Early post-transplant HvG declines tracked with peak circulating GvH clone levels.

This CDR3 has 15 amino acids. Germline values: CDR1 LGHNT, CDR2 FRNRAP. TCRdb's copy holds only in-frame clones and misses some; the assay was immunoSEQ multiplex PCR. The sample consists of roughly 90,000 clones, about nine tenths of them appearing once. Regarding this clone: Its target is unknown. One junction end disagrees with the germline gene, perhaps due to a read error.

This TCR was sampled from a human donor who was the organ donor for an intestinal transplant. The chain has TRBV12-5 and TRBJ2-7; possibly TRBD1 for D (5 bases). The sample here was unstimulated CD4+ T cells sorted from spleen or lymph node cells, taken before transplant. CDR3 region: CASGLGQGSSYEQYF. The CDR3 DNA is TGTGCTAGTGGCTTGGGGCAGGGTAGCTCCTACGAGCAGTACTTC. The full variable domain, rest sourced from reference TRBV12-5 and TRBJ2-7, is DARVTQTPRHKVTEMGQEVTMRCQPILGHNTVFWYRQTMMQGLELLAYFRNRAPLDDSGMPKDRFSAEMPDATLATLKIQPSEPRDSAVYFCASGLGQGSSYEQYFGPGTRLTVT.